Below, 31 T cell receptor beta chains from the same sample are listed, as sequenced in a study of blood T cell repertoires in COVID-19. Assay used: immunoSEQ multiplex PCR; TCRdb lists only in-frame clones, some missing. The table lists approximately 340,000 clones, roughly 87% of them singletons. Sequencing was carried out using peripheral blood. The receptors shown here come from a man aged 25-40 years with COVID-19, enrolled during active disease.

In its sample, this clone was seen once. This chain connects TRBV9 to TRBJ1-3, with a possible D match to TRBD1 (5 bases). CDR1 is SGDLS, CDR2 YYNGEE, per germline. V was pared by 0 bases and J by 1 base, with 20 bases between. CDR3 length: 19 amino acids. CDR3 coding DNA: TGTGCCAGCAGCGTAGAGGGGTCGGGCAGGGTAACGTCTGGAAACACCATATATTTT. It yields the protein CASSVEGSGRVTSGNTIYF.

This chain joins TRBV10-3 and TRBJ2-5; the match to TRBD2 covers 9 bases. CDR1 is ENHRY, CDR2 SYGVKD, per germline. V shed 6 bases, J shed 2 bases, and the junction held 4 bases outside the gene matches. This CDR3 has 14 amino acids. The CDR3 DNA sequence: TGTGCCATCAGCGCTAGCGGGACTCAAGAGACCCAGTACTTC. This translates into CAISASGTQETQYF.

The gene calls are TRBV2 and TRBJ1-2; D gene ambiguous. Germline V CDR1 and CDR2: SNHLY, FYNNEI. The length of the CDR3 is 12 residues. The DNA of the CDR3 is TGTGCGGGAGGGAGTACTAACTATGGCTACACCTTC. This encodes CAGGSTNYGYTF.

This clone appeared once. J is TRBJ2-3 and V is TRBV6-4; TRBD2 matches at 10 bases. The CDR3 loop spans 15 amino acids. Looked up from germline, CDR1 is MRHNA and CDR2 is SNTAGT. The ends lost 6 bases at V and 2 bases at J; junction bases unmatched: 5. CDR3 sequence reads: CASSPTSGDTDTQYF. The CDR3 bases are TGTGCCAGCAGCCCTACTAGCGGGGACACAGATACGCAGTATTTT.

The chain is built from TRBV9 and TRBJ2-7; no clear D gene. The V and J ends lost 7 bases and 0 bases respectively, with 11 bases between them. The CDR3 has 13 residues. Germline CDR1 and CDR2: SGDLS and YYNGEE. Written as DNA, the CDR3 is TGTGCCAGCGCCAGCTCTAGCTCCTACGAGCAGTACTTC. Residues: CASASSSSYEQYF.

This clone was seen just once. J is TRBJ1-2 and V is TRBV3-1 (or the pseudogene TRBV3-2), with 7 nucleotides matching TRBD1. Germline V gives CDR1 LGHDT, CDR2 YNNKEL (reference sequence). The CDR3 is 15 residues long. V lost 4 bases to trimming and J lost 2 bases; unmatched junction nucleotides: 7. Here the CDR3 reads CASSLEGAANYGYTF. CDR3 nucleotides: TGTGCCAGCAGCCTCGAGGGGGCAGCGAACTATGGCTACACCTTC.

The rearrangement uses TRBV29-1 and TRBJ2-5; a weak D match, TRBD1 (5 bases). The CDR3 is 13 amino acids. V lost 2 bases to trimming and J lost 5 bases, with 12 bases between them. CDR1 is SQVTM, CDR2 ANQGSEA, per germline. CDR3 sequence: CSVETGLRETQYF. The CDR3 nucleotides are TGCAGCGTTGAAACAGGCCTACGGGAGACCCAGTACTTC.

This clone was recorded many times. The chain uses TRBV10-3 and TRBJ1-6; the D gene is possibly TRBD1 (5 bases). The CDR3 is 14 residues long. Germline CDR1 reads ENHRY; CDR2 reads SYGVKD. Trimming took off 6 bases at V and 5 bases at J, with 11 bases between the two ends. The DNA for the CDR3 is TGTGCCATCAGGGAAAGACAGAATAATTCACCCCTCCACTTT. Amino acids: CAIRERQNNSPLHF.

This clone was recorded only once. This rearrangement joins TRBV13 to TRBJ1-4; 7 bases align to TRBD1. Germline values: CDR1 PRHDT, CDR2 FYEKMQ (reference sequence). Losses at the gene ends were 5 bases for V and 7 bases for J; bases not matched to a gene: 13. The CDR3 sequence is 16 residues long. CDR3 region: CASSPPVGRGTEKLFF. CDR3 DNA: TGTGCCAGCAGCCCACCGGTTGGCAGGGGGACTGAAAAACTGTTTTTT.

The J gene is TRBJ1-4, the V gene TRBV5-1; D not certain. This CDR3 contains 13 residues. Trimming removed 0 bases at V and 11 bases at J, with 11 bases between. CDR1 and CDR2 from the germline V gene are SGHRS and YFSETQ. This CDR3 reads CASSLESLEKLFF. The CDR3 coding sequence is TGCGCCAGCAGCTTGGAATCCCTGGAGAAACTGTTTTTT.

J is TRBJ1-1 and V is TRBV28, with TRBD1 matching over 7 bases. With 2 bases clipped from V and 0 bases from J, the junction kept 9 bases outside the gene matches. Germline V gene sequence: CDR1 MDHEN, CDR2 SYDVKM. The CDR3 loop spans 17 amino acids. CDR3 region: CASSLGRGRGVNTEAFF. The CDR3 region has the DNA TGTGCCAGCAGTTTAGGAAGGGGGCGCGGGGTGAACACTGAAGCTTTCTTT.

The CDR3 DNA sequence: TGCGCCAGCAGCTTGGACAGGGCGGGGGACACTGAAGCTTTCTTT. Translating it yields CASSLDRAGDTEAFF. The rearrangement links TRBV5-1 to TRBJ1-1; perhaps TRBD1 as D (6 bases). There are 15 residues in the CDR3. Germline CDR1 reads SGHRS; CDR2 reads YFSETQ. With 0 bases removed from V and 3 bases from J, the gap between germline ends came to 12 bases.

This chain connects TRBV5-4 to TRBJ2-6; 7 nucleotides match TRBD1. The CDR3 sequence is 13 residues long. The V segment lost 8 bases and the J segment 2 bases; nucleotides outside the gene matches: 1. CDR1 SGHNT and CDR2 YYREEE come from the germline V gene (reference sequence). CDR3 amino acids: CASTGAGANVLTF. CDR3 DNA: TGTGCCAGTACAGGGGCTGGGGCCAACGTCCTGACTTTC.

The chain joins TRBV5-6 to TRBJ1-1, with D perhaps matching TRBD1 (6 bases). V lost 4 bases and J lost 3, with 10 bases in between. Germline loops: CDR1 SGHDT, CDR2 YYEEEE. This CDR3 is built from 13 residues. The DNA for the CDR3 is TGTGCCAGCAGCATTACAGGGTACACTGAAGCTTTCTTT. Amino acids: CASSITGYTEAFF.

The V and J genes are TRBV6-2 or TRBV6-3 and TRBJ1-1, with unresolved D. The CDR3 is 14 amino acids. Germline V gives CDR1 MNHEY, CDR2 SVGEGT. V was trimmed by 0 bases and J by 1 base, leaving 6 bases between them. DNA for the CDR3: TGTGCCAGCAGTTACTCGACACAGAACACTGAAGCTTTCTTT. Translated: CASSYSTQNTEAFF.

The chain carries TRBV5-6 and TRBJ1-2; D gene uncertain. In germline, CDR1 is SGHDT, CDR2 YYEEEE. Deletions cut 0 bases from V and 0 bases from J, with 9 bases between. The CDR3 has 15 amino acids. The CDR3 here is CASSLGGATNYGYTF. CDR3 sequence (DNA): TGTGCCAGCAGCTTGGGGGGAGCTACTAACTATGGCTACACCTTC.

This chain uses TRBV7-3 with TRBJ1-1; perhaps TRBD1 as D (5 bases). CDR1 and CDR2 (germline): SGHTA, FQGTGA. The CDR3 runs 14 residues. V lost 0 bases and J 7 bases, leaving 12 bases between the germline ends. CDR3 region: CASSLTGGQDEAFF. The CDR3, as DNA: TGTGCCAGCAGCTTAACGGGGGGTCAGGATGAAGCTTTCTTT.

V is TRBV28 and J is TRBJ2-7; a weak D match, TRBD1 (6 bases). CDR1 is MDHEN, CDR2 SYDVKM, per germline. The CDR3 runs to 14 residues. Trimming took off 3 bases at V and 5 bases at J, with 14 bases between the two ends. The CDR3 DNA is TGTGCCAGCAGTTTTACCGGACAGTTGCACGAGCAGTACTTC. It codes for CASSFTGQLHEQYF.

J is TRBJ2-3 and V is TRBV30, with a tentative D call TRBD2 (6 bases). The germline gives CDR1 GTSNPN, CDR2 SVGIG (reference sequence). The CDR3 is 16 residues long. Trimming pared 3 bases from V and 6 bases from J, leaving 22 bases between. CDR3 amino acids: CAWSPGWGVHTDTQYF. The CDR3 DNA follows: TGTGCCTGGAGCCCAGGGTGGGGGGTACACACGGATACGCAGTATTTT.

This chain uses TRBV27 with TRBJ2-1; no reliable D call. Germline loops: CDR1 MNHEY, CDR2 SMNVEV (reference sequence). The CDR3 sequence is 14 residues long. Trimming stripped 5 bases from V and 8 bases from J, with 16 bases between. Written as DNA, the CDR3 is TGTGCCAGCAGTATCAACCCTCTCGGGTATGAGCAGTTCTTC. This sequence encodes CASSINPLGYEQFF.

The chain links TRBV19 to TRBJ1-2; TRBD1 matches 8 bases. CDR1 LNHDA and CDR2 SQIVND come from the germline V gene (reference sequence). CDR3 length: 14 amino acids. V gave up 6 bases and J gave up 5 bases; unmatched junction bases: 8. The CDR3 bases are TGTGCCAGTAGGACTCAGGGGGCGCGATATGGCTACACCTTC. Amino acids: CASRTQGARYGYTF.

This rearrangement joins TRBV5-6 to TRBJ1-2; the match to TRBD1 covers 9 bases. Losses at the gene ends were 4 bases for V and 4 bases for J; bases not matched to a gene: 11. The V gene's germline CDR1 is SGHDT and CDR2 YYEEEE. The CDR3 is 16 residues long. The CDR3: CASSGHPGQGVYGYTF. In nucleotides, the CDR3 is TGTGCCAGCAGCGGCCATCCGGGACAGGGAGTCTATGGCTACACCTTC.

This chain joins TRBV18 and TRBJ1-2, with a possible D match to TRBD1 (5 bases). Trimming pared 3 bases from V and 5 bases from J, leaving 7 bases between. Germline CDR1 KGHSH, CDR2 LQKENI. This CDR3 has 12 residues. For the CDR3, the DNA is TGTGCCAGCTCACCCGACAGTTATGGCTACACCTTC. The encoded protein is CASSPDSYGYTF.

The chain couples TRBV2 to TRBJ2-1; 10 bases agree with TRBD2. The germline V gene has CDR1 SNHLY and CDR2 FYNNEI. J was trimmed by 4 bases and V by 6 bases; bases with no gene match: 9. This CDR3 has 16 amino acids. CDR3 coding DNA: TGTGCCAGCAGGAAGTTAGCGGGAGGCGTTTACAATGAGCAGTTCTTC. This gives the protein CASRKLAGGVYNEQFF. The full variable domain, its missing parts supplied by reference TRBV2 and TRBJ2-1, is EPEVTQTPSHQVTQMGQEVILRCVPISNHLYFYWYRQILGQKVEFLVSFYNNEISEKSEIFDDQFSVERPDGSNFTLKIRSTKLEDSAMYFCASRKLAGGVYNEQFFGPGTRLTVL.

This clone was counted a few times. V is TRBV6-4 and J is TRBJ2-2, with 8 bases aligning to TRBD1. The CDR3 has 15 amino acids. CDR1 and CDR2 (germline): MRHNA, SNTAGT. J lost 1 base, V lost 6 bases, and 4 bases had no gene match. CDR3 nucleotide sequence: TGTGCCAGCAGGCAGGGACAGGAGAACACCGGGGAGCTGTTTTTT. Translated, it gives CASRQGQENTGELFF.

This clone occurred a few times. The chain joins TRBV28 to TRBJ2-3; possibly TRBD2 for D (6 bases). With 3 bases removed from V and 2 bases from J, the gap between germline ends came to 12 bases. This CDR3 is built from 15 residues. Germline V gene lookup returns CDR1 MDHEN and CDR2 SYDVKM. The CDR3: CASSFPSELTDTQYF. CDR3 in DNA: TGTGCCAGCAGTTTCCCTAGCGAGCTCACAGATACGCAGTATTTT.

The chain combines TRBV7-2 with TRBJ1-5; 7 bases are shared with TRBD1. CDR1 is SGHTA and CDR2 is FQGNSA in the germline V gene. V was pared by 3 bases and J by 0 bases, with 8 bases of the junction left unmatched. The length of the CDR3 is 17 residues. The CDR3 protein is CASSLRDSPYSNQPQHF. In DNA, the CDR3 is TGTGCCAGCAGCTTGAGGGACAGCCCATATAGCAATCAGCCCCAGCATTTT.

This rearrangement joins TRBV24-1 to TRBJ2-5; TRBD1 matches 10 bases. The length of the CDR3 is 18 residues. Germline CDR1 reads KGHDR; CDR2 reads SFDVKD. J gave up 5 bases and V 7 bases, and 18 bases lay outside the gene matches. CDR3 DNA sequence: TGTGCCACCAGCGCCCGGGACGGTAGAAGGGACAGGGGTGAGACCCAGTACTTC. This translates into CATSARDGRRDRGETQYF.

The chain couples TRBV5-8 to TRBJ2-2; 9 bases match TRBD2. The V gene's germline CDR1 is SGHTS and CDR2 YDEGEE. This CDR3 spans 15 amino acids. V shed 2 bases and J 6 bases; nucleotides not matched to a gene: 5. The CDR3 nucleotides are TGTGCCAGCAGCTTTGTGATAGCGGGAGCCGGGGAGCTGTTTTTT. This gives the protein CASSFVIAGAGELFF.

This clone turned up a few times. This sequence joins TRBV14 and TRBJ1-2, with 9 bases fitting TRBD1. This CDR3 spans 13 amino acids. Trimming took 6 bases from V and 8 from J; bases not matched to a gene: 7. Germline V gives CDR1 SGHDN, CDR2 FVKESK. This CDR3 reads CASRPGTGFGYTF. CDR3 DNA sequence: TGTGCCAGCAGACCCGGGACAGGGTTCGGCTACACCTTC.

The chain joins TRBV3-1 (or the pseudogene TRBV3-2) to TRBJ2-3, with 8 bases aligning to TRBD2. The germline CDR1 and CDR2 sequences are LGHDT and YNNKEL (reference sequence). CDR3 size: 17 residues. After removal of 0 bases from V and 4 bases from J, the junction contained 9 bases not matched to a gene. The CDR3, as DNA: TGTGCCAGCAGCCAAGATTTAGTCGGGGGGGCGTCAGATACGCAGTATTTT. Its translation is CASSQDLVGGASDTQYF.